The clone carrying this T cell receptor (beta chain) turned up a few times. The data originate from a study of T cell responses to AZD1222 COVID-19 vaccine. Germline lookup yields CDR1 KGHSH and CDR2 LQKENI. V was cut by 1 base and J by 5 bases, with 8 bases left in between. There are 14 residues in the CDR3. Assay used: immunoSEQ multiplex PCR; TCRdb lists only in-frame clones, some missing. The sample yields approximately 200,000 clones, 87% seen once. The rearrangement links TRBV18 to TRBJ1-4; D gene ambiguous. The specimen comprised peripheral blood, sampled on day 0 of MenACWY control vaccination. The receptor was derived from an adult in good health. CDR3 DNA sequence: TGTGCCAGCTCACCACGGGCAGAAAATGAAAAACTGTTTTTT. Protein sequence: CASSPRAENEKLFF.